This TCR beta chain appears in the sequencing data of a study of OX40 agonist ivuxolimab in advanced cancers. Regarding the study in general: Ivuxolimab was a fully human IgG2 agonistic monoclonal antibody targeting the costimulatory receptor OX40 (CD134). Partial responses were achieved by three dose-escalation patients, of whom one had hepatocellular carcinoma and two had cutaneous melanoma. Of the 50 to 55 dose-escalation patients, hepatocellular carcinoma was present in approximately 20, melanoma in approximately 15, renal cell carcinoma in 9 and head and neck cancer in 9. The dose-escalation cohort was around 83% male with a mean age of approximately 60 years, ranging from roughly 23 to 85. Peripheral TCRbeta sequencing aimed to test whether ivuxolimab altered TCR sequence diversity and caused clonal T-cell expansion. Prior anti-PD-1, anti-PD-L1 or anti-CTLA-4 therapy was permitted, and checkpoint inhibitors had been received by roughly 40% of dose-escalation patients. Intravenous ivuxolimab was administered to patients every 2 weeks at six dose levels: 0.01, 0.1, 0.3, 1.5, 3 and 10 mg/kg. The paper covers the monotherapy dose-escalation part of the phase I ivuxolimab trial, which included N ≈ 57 patients.

Genomic DNA was isolated from the sorted cells so that the TCRbeta CDR3 region could be sequenced. The immunoSEQ Assay was used for sequencing of TCRbeta CDR3 regions. The table was pulled from immuneACCESS by TCRdb, which kept in-frame rearrangements only. Such tables lose some clones; where checked, under half of the loss comes from unresolved V genes, and the rest has no known cause. The sample table holds about 84,000 clones, of which 75% to 90% were seen once. Together, the top ten hold around 2.9% of the sample. With regard to this clone: The clone's antigen remains unknown. No base qualities exist here, and no much larger clone lies one base off it.

What the authors observed across the whole study: At doses from 0.1 to 3.0 mg/kg, clonal expansion was seen in both CD4+ and CD8+ blood T cells between baseline and week 6. After ivuxolimab, more expanded clones were found on average in CD8+ T cells than in CD4+ T cells. In the 0.1-3.0 mg/kg groups, partial responders had among the lowest normalized peripheral clonal expansion, particularly in CD8+ T cells. Low levels of normalized T-cell clonal expansion were also seen in some nonresponding patients. Which antigens the clonally expanded peripheral T cells were specific for was not determined.

The CDR3, from cysteine to phenylalanine, totals 16 residues. Solely the CDR3 DNA is kept, with 48 bases framed from the first base. The germline V gene encodes CDR1 SGDLS and CDR2 YYNGEE. Relative to germline, V is missing 0 bases and J is missing 3 bases, with 4 bases of the junction outside any gene match. The trial excluded patients who had a history of autoimmune disease or were on systemic immunosuppression. Peripheral blood for TCR sequencing was collected from all dose cohorts at baseline, on cycle 4 day 1, and on cycle 7 day 1. Samples came from an open-label, multicenter, first-in-human phase I dose-escalation trial of ivuxolimab. The trial enrolled adults with locally advanced or metastatic head and neck squamous cell, hepatocellular, melanoma or renal cell carcinoma. Before TCR sequencing, CD4+ T cells and CD8+ T cells from peripheral blood were sorted into separate populations.

Source: CD4+ or CD8+ T cells sorted from blood, taken in a trial of the OX40 agonist ivuxolimab. Recombination connected TRBV9 to TRBJ2-1; a stretch of 9 junction bases matches TRBD2. The clonotype comes from an adult with an advanced solid tumor such as melanoma, head and neck, liver or kidney cancer. The nucleotides are TGTGCCAGCAGCGTAGTTCGGACTAGCGACTACAATGAGCAGTTCTTC. It translates to CASSVVRTSDYNEQFF.